These T cell receptor beta chains were read from a single sample in a study of radiotherapy plus CTLA-4 blockade in lung cancer. Here immunoSEQ multiplex PCR was the method, and the copy in TCRdb shows in-frame clones only, minus some. The top ten hold less than 5.5% of the sample, which has some 64,000 clones, around 77% seen once. Sequences were derived from peripheral blood, sampled from a patient treated with radiotherapy plus ipilimumab. The receptors come from a human donor with non-small cell lung cancer who had a complete response to radiotherapy plus ipilimumab. CDR3s include the opening cysteine and the closing phenylalanine or tryptophan. Fields, in order: D gene, J gene, V gene, CDR3 length, clone size, CDR3 DNA, CDR3 protein. A D gene is named only where the DNA matches it firmly. Expanded clones get a size class; other rows say once, few or many, or leave the size out.

. TRBJ1-6 TRBV30 14 . TGTGCCTGGAGGCTCGGGGGGAGATGGTCACCCCTCCACTTT CAWRLGGRWSPLHF
. TRBJ1-1 TRBV23-1 16 . TGCGCCAACCCAACTCGGGACGGATTACCGAACACTGAAGCTTTCTTT CANPTRDGLPNTEAFF
. TRBJ1-2 TRBV6-5 12 . TGTGCCAGCAGTTACCGGGGGGGAGGCTACACCTTC CASSYRGGGYTF
. TRBJ2-3 TRBV4-3 13 . TGCGCCAGCAGCCAAGAGACGTGGGATACGCAGTATTTT CASSQETWDTQYF
. TRBJ2-4 TRBV4-1 15 . TGCGCCAGCAGCCAAGATCGCGCAGAAAGAAACATTCAGTACTTC CASSQDRAERNIQYF
TRBD1 TRBJ1-2 TRBV2 12 once TGTGCCAGCAGTTACAGGGGGGATGGCTACACCTTC CASSYRGDGYTF
. TRBJ1-4 TRBV7-2 14 . TGTGCCAGCCAATTCCAGGGCGGTGGGGAAAAACTGTTTTTT CASQFQGGGEKLFF
TRBD2 TRBJ2-1 TRBV9 14 . TGTGCCAGCAGCGTAGAACCGGGAGGGAATGAGCAGTTCTTC CASSVEPGGNEQFF
. TRBJ1-3 TRBV2 13 . TGTGCCAGCAGTTGGGGCAATTCTCCCACCATATATTTT CASSWGNSPTIYF
. TRBJ2-3 TRBV14 15 . TGTGCCAGCAGGCCTTATATGAGCGGCACAGATACGCAGTATTTT CASRPYMSGTDTQYF